The 15 T cell receptor beta chains listed next were all sequenced from one sample in a study of response to subunit inactivated influenza vaccine. TCRdb analysed the RT-PCR reads with MiXCR anew, one entry per CDR3 protein. The data contain about 570,000 distinct CDR3 sequences, around 11% of them singletons. The same sample was also studied in work on T cells expressing NK-cell markers. Turning to that study: TCR beta cDNA was made by 5'RACE template switching with UMIs.

The sequences come from PBMCs from blood, collected on the day of vaccination. These receptor sequences come from a man aged 50 or older who received an inactivated influenza vaccine.

The V gene is TRBV20-1, the J gene TRBJ2-5; possible D gene TRBD1, 7 bases. V was pared by 1 base and J by 6 bases, with 15 bases between. The CDR3 is 14 residues long. Per germline, CDR1 DFQATT and CDR2 SNEGSKA (reference sequence). The CDR3 region is CSARVGGTAQTQYF. The CDR3 DNA is TGCAGTGCTAGAGTAGGAGGGACAGCGCAGACCCAGTACTTC.

This clonotype was counted between two and nine times. The CDR3 here is CASSPEAGGSYNEQFF. CDR3 nucleotides: TGTGCCAGCAGCCCGGAAGCGGGAGGCTCCTACAATGAGCAGTTCTTC. The chain is built from TRBV7-2 and TRBJ2-1, with TRBD2 identical over 9 bases. V was clipped by 5 bases and J by 0 bases; unmatched bases: 5. The CDR3 is 16 residues long. CDR1 is SGHTA, CDR2 FQGNSA, per germline.

This sequence joins TRBV7-9 and TRBJ2-7; D possibly uses TRBD1 or TRBD2 (5 bases each). Germline lookup yields CDR1 SEHNR and CDR2 FQNEAQ (reference sequence). V lost 7 bases and J 4 bases, leaving 17 bases between the germline ends. The CDR3 totals 14 residues. The CDR3 loop is CASNPPGRGYEQYF. The DNA of the CDR3 is TGTGCCAGCAACCCCCCGGGACGGGGATACGAGCAGTACTTC. The whole variable domain, remainder taken from reference TRBV7-9 and TRBJ2-7, is DTGVSQNPRHKITKRGQNVTFRCDPISEHNRLYWYRQTLGQGPEFLTYFQNEAQLEKSRLLSDRFSAERPKGSFSTLEIQRTEQGDSAMYLCASNPPGRGYEQYFGPGTRLTVT.

Only one count was recorded for this clonotype. The V call is TRBV7-3, the J call TRBJ2-3; TRBD2 matches 15 bases. After removal of 7 bases from V and 13 bases from J, the junction contained 6 bases not matched to a gene. The CDR3 totals 13 residues. From germline, CDR1 is SGHTA and CDR2 FQGTGA. CDR3 DNA sequence: TGTGCCAGCACAGGGACTAGCGGGAGGCCCAAGTATTTT. Residues: CASTGTSGRPKYF. Variable domain in full (rest from reference TRBV7-3 and TRBJ2-3): GAGVSQTPSNKVTEKGKYVELRCDPISGHTALYWYRQSLGQGPEFLIYFQGTGAADDSGLPNDRFFAVRPEGSVSTLKIQRTERGDSAVYLCASTGTSGRPKYFGPGTRLTVL.

This sequence joins TRBV10-2 and TRBJ1-1, with 8 bases identical to TRBD1. Looked up from germline, CDR1 is WSHSY and CDR2 is SAAADI. The V gene end was trimmed by 3 bases and the J gene end by 1 base; junction bases not matched to a gene: 7. The CDR3 is 16 residues long. The CDR3 nucleotides are TGCGCCAGCAGTGACTACAGGGGGACGGCGAACACTGAAGCTTTCTTT. Its protein is CASSDYRGTANTEAFF.

The genes are TRBV18 and TRBJ1-5; D unclear. Trimming shortened V by 2 bases and J by 7 bases, and 9 bases separated the two germline ends. The CDR3 spans 13 residues. Germline CDR1 KGHSH, CDR2 LQKENI. The CDR3 DNA sequence: TGTGCCAGCTCACCAGGGATATGGCAGCCCCAGCATTTT. This sequence encodes CASSPGIWQPQHF.

This clonotype was counted only a few times. The chain combines TRBV2 with TRBJ2-5; 12 bases map to TRBD1. Germline loops: CDR1 SNHLY, CDR2 FYNNEI. The CDR3 consists of 17 residues. The ends lost 3 bases at V and 2 bases at J; junction bases unmatched: 7. The CDR3 protein is CASSDLRDRGLQETQYF. DNA for the CDR3: TGTGCCAGCAGTGATCTGCGGGACAGGGGGCTGCAAGAGACCCAGTACTTC.

This clonotype was detected a few times. V usage is TRBV12-3 or TRBV12-4 and J usage is TRBJ2-2; maybe TRBD1 (5 bases). Trimming shortened V by 4 bases and J by 5 bases, and 11 bases separated the two germline ends. CDR3 length: 14 amino acids. DNA of the CDR3: TGTGCCAGCAGTTACAGGCTTGTGACCGGGGAGCTGTTTTTT. Protein: CASSYRLVTGELFF.

This clonotype is a singleton in its sample. The J gene is TRBJ2-6, the V gene TRBV18, with a tentative D call TRBD2 (5 bases). This CDR3 is 16 amino acids long. CDR1 is KGHSH, CDR2 LQKENI, per germline. V was trimmed by 2 bases and J by 2 bases, leaving 10 bases between them. DNA of the CDR3: TGTGCCAGCTCACCAAGCCGGAGGACTGGGGCCAACGTCCTGACTTTC. Translation: CASSPSRRTGANVLTF.

This clonotype has more than one count but fewer than ten. The J gene is TRBJ2-7, the V gene TRBV7-2, with 11 bases that match TRBD2. The CDR3 is 15 residues long. Germline assignment: CDR1 SGHTA and CDR2 FQGNSA. V was clipped by 5 bases and J by 4 bases; unmatched bases: 7. CDR3 residues: CASSPSSGGYYEQYF. For the CDR3, the DNA is TGTGCCAGCAGCCCCTCTAGCGGGGGGTATTACGAGCAGTACTTC.

In this sample, this clonotype turned up a few times. V usage is TRBV30 and J usage is TRBJ2-7; perhaps TRBD2 as D (5 bases). The CDR3 contains 13 residues. Germline CDR1 and CDR2: GTSNPN and SVGIG (reference sequence). V gave up 5 bases and J gave up 5 bases, with 16 bases separating them. CDR3 in amino acids: CAWGVYRGNEQYF. The CDR3 coding sequence is TGTGCCTGGGGAGTGTATAGAGGGAACGAGCAGTACTTC.

This clonotype has just a few counts. V gene TRBV15 combines with J gene TRBJ2-7; tentatively, D is TRBD1 (6 bases). Germline V lookup: CDR1 LNHNV, CDR2 YYDKDF (reference sequence). The length of the CDR3 is 15 residues. Trimming left V 0 bases short and J 6 bases short, with 15 bases between. CDR3 amino acids: CATSRDLRGFGEQYF. The DNA of the CDR3 is TGTGCCACCAGCAGAGATCTGAGGGGGTTTGGCGAGCAGTACTTC.

The V gene is TRBV5-5, the J gene TRBJ2-1; 8 bases agree with TRBD2. J lost 3 bases, V lost 0 bases, and 5 bases had no gene match. Germline V gene lookup returns CDR1 SGHKS and CDR2 YYEKEE (reference sequence). CDR3 size: 16 residues. Written as DNA, the CDR3 is TGTGCCAGCAGCTTGGGAGCTACTAGCGGCTACAATGAGCAGTTCTTC. This translates into CASSLGATSGYNEQFF. Full variable domain (remainder filled in from reference TRBV5-5 and TRBJ2-1): DAGVTQSPTHLIKTRGQQVTLRCSPISGHKSVSWYQQVLGQGPQFIFQYYEKEERGRGNFPDRFSARQFPNYSSELNVNALLLGDSALYLCASSLGATSGYNEQFFGPGTRLTVL.

V gene TRBV15 combines with J gene TRBJ2-1, with D unclear. V lost 0 bases, J lost 0 bases, and 12 bases lay in between. This CDR3 region has 17 residues. CDR1 is LNHNV and CDR2 is YYDKDF in the germline V gene (reference sequence). DNA of the CDR3: TGTGCCACCAGCAGAGATCTTATTCGTAGCTCCTACAATGAGCAGTTCTTC. Amino acid sequence: CATSRDLIRSSYNEQFF.

This chain connects TRBV12-3 or TRBV12-4 to TRBJ2-1; D gene ambiguous. V was clipped by 1 base and J by 8 bases, with 9 bases between them. This CDR3 contains 13 residues. The CDR3 loop is CASSLGLGYEQFF. The CDR3 region has the DNA TGTGCCAGCAGTTTAGGACTCGGATATGAGCAGTTCTTC.